This T cell receptor beta chain was observed in a study of cytomegalovirus exposure and HLA in healthy donors. In the study overall: Most donors, 80% to 90% of a few hundred genotyped, fell in the Caucasian-associated ancestry cluster.

Donors in the study were healthy people who gave bone marrow. This clone showed up just a few times. The target antigen is unknown. Amplification used 60 Vbeta primers and 13 Jbeta primers. Sequencing used immunoSEQ multiplex PCR; TCRdb keeps in-frame clones, though not all of them. The sample holds approximately 130,000 clones, 75% seen once. General study results and limits: Donor immune exposure was known only as CMV serostatus.

The sequencing input was PBMCs. This clonotype was sampled from a young man in good health and CMV-seronegative.

The CDR3 protein is CASRPGVVENGYTF. Here the CDR3 DNA reads TGTGCCAGCAGGCCCGGGGTCGTAGAAAATGGCTACACCTTC. J is TRBJ1-2 and V is TRBV6-5; D is unclear. Per the germline V gene, CDR1 is MNHEY and CDR2 is SVGAGI. The CDR3 consists of 14 residues. V was pared by 6 bases and J by 6 bases, with 17 bases between.